One sample yielded the 4 T cell receptor beta chains listed below, sequenced in a study of CD8+ T cells in alopecia areata. Sequencing relied on a cDNA template that was reverse transcribed from extracted RNA. Measured with immunoSEQ multiplex PCR; TCRdb has only the in-frame clones, and not every one. There are about 150,000 clones in the sample; around 60% occur only once, and 6.4% lies in the top ten. The sequencing used CD4+ T cells sorted from blood, collected at week 0. All receptors come from a human donor with alopecia areata.

This sequence joins TRBV4-3 and TRBJ2-3; no clear D. CDR3 length: 15 amino acids. Trimming removed 3 bases from V and 4 bases from J, with 14 bases in between. Germline lookup yields CDR1 LGHNA and CDR2 YSLEER. CDR3 in amino acids: CASSQAAFNSDTQYF. The CDR3 DNA follows: TGCGCCAGCAGCCAGGCCGCCTTCAATTCAGATACGCAGTATTTT.

CDR3 sequence: CASGTNTEAFF. The CDR3 DNA reads as TGTGCATCCGGAACGAACACTGAAGCTTTCTTT. V usage is TRBV10-3 and J usage is TRBJ1-1, with unresolved D. Germline-derived CDR1 and CDR2 are ENHRY and SYGVKD. The CDR3 has 11 amino acids.

The chain carries TRBV29-1 and TRBJ1-2; D gene unclear. Trimming stripped 6 bases from V and 4 bases from J, with 9 bases between. Looked up from germline, CDR1 is SQVTM and CDR2 is ANQGSEA. The CDR3 consists of 11 residues. The CDR3 is CSVAGLYGYTF. The CDR3 nucleotides are TGCAGCGTAGCCGGGCTCTATGGCTACACCTTC.

This chain links TRBV23-1 with TRBJ1-2; TRBD1 might be the D (6 bases). TRBV23-1 is treated as an ORF (open reading frame) with a function not yet certain. Trimming took 6 bases from V and 3 from J, leaving 14 bases between them. The length of the CDR3 is 14 residues. The CDR3 here is CASRYREGDYGYTF. CDR3 sequence (DNA): TGCGCCAGCAGGTACAGGGAAGGAGACTATGGCTACACCTTC.